This entry lists 27 T cell receptor beta chains sequenced from one sample in a study of blood T cells in healthy people across ages. The use of a sample-barcoded 5' primer and a J-beta primer mix characterized a second PCR of about 6 to 11 cycles. Using its own MiXCR run on the 5' RACE reads, TCRdb lists one record per CDR3 protein. The sample holds more than 900,000 distinct CDR3 sequences, about 25% seen once. The sample also formed part of further work on T cells of mothers and their children.

Sequenced sample: blood. Receptors were obtained from a girl aged 2 to 9 in good health.

The chain employs TRBV25-1 and TRBJ1-4, with D possibly TRBD1 on 6 matching bases. CDR1 and CDR2 from the germline V gene are MGHDK and SYGVNS. The CDR3 consists of 15 residues. Between the trimmed V and J ends, which lost 4 bases and 10 bases, there was a span of 19 bases. DNA for the CDR3: TGTGCCAGCAGTGCCACGTTCGGGGGCGCGGGAAAACTGTTTTTT. It encodes CASSATFGGAGKLFF.

The V gene is TRBV5-1, the J gene TRBJ2-4; 9 bases line up with TRBD1. With 2 bases clipped from V and 8 bases from J, the junction kept 8 bases outside the gene matches. CDR3 length: 15 amino acids. Germline assignment: CDR1 SGHRS and CDR2 YFSETQ. This chain's CDR3 is CASSLDRGKGDIQYF. CDR3 nucleotide sequence: TGCGCCAGCAGCTTAGACAGGGGGAAAGGGGACATTCAGTACTTC.

CDR3 nucleotide sequence: TGTGCCAGCAGCCAAATAGGTATCCAGGGAGAGACCCAGTACTTC. Encoded protein: CASSQIGIQGETQYF. The chain recombines TRBV7-9 with TRBJ2-5; a possible D gene is TRBD1 (5 bases). Germline CDR1 reads SEHNR; CDR2 reads FQNEAQ (reference sequence). With 5 bases removed from V and 4 bases from J, the gap between germline ends came to 17 bases. The CDR3 is 15 amino acids.

The rearrangement links TRBV21-1 to TRBJ1-1. TRBV21-1 is flagged as a pseudogene. The CDR3 has 15 residues. The CDR3 DNA reads TGTGCCAGCAGCAATATATCCGGCCTGAACACTGAAGCTTTCTTT. Translated: CASSNISGLNTEAFF.

The chain's CDR3 is CASSEGPLNTEAFF. Written as DNA, the CDR3 is TGTGCCAGCTCAGAGGGTCCTTTGAACACTGAAGCTTTCTTT. V and J are TRBV7-2 and TRBJ1-1, with unresolved D. CDR3 length: 14 amino acids. The germline V gene has CDR1 SGHTA and CDR2 FQGNSA. V dropped 8 bases and J dropped 0 bases, with 13 bases sitting between them.

The chain combines TRBV7-9 with TRBJ2-5; D is ambiguous. V dropped 5 bases and J dropped 2 bases, with 15 bases sitting between them. The V gene's germline CDR1 is SEHNR and CDR2 FQNEAQ (reference sequence). The CDR3 is 15 residues long. The CDR3 is CASSALVDLQETQYF. The CDR3 nucleotides read TGTGCCAGCAGCGCATTAGTCGACCTTCAAGAGACCCAGTACTTC.

The gene calls are TRBV27 and TRBJ2-7; D is possibly TRBD1 (6 bases). Trimming left V 3 bases short and J 2 bases short, with 14 bases between. CDR1 and CDR2 (germline): MNHEY, SMNVEV (reference sequence). The CDR3 is 15 residues long. For the CDR3, the DNA is TGTGCCAGCAGTTTCTCTTCGACAGGTACCTACGAGCAGTACTTC. Translated: CASSFSSTGTYEQYF.

This clonotype came up a few times. The V call is TRBV28, the J call TRBJ2-7; tentatively, D is TRBD2 (6 bases). Trimming removed 4 bases from V and 3 bases from J, with 13 bases in between. The CDR3 totals 14 residues. CDR1 MDHEN and CDR2 SYDVKM come from the germline V gene. CDR3 DNA: TGTGCCAGCAGTTCACCGGACTACTTCTACGAGCAGTACTTC. Protein sequence: CASSSPDYFYEQYF.

V gene TRBV4-1 combines with J gene TRBJ1-1; TRBD1 matches at 11 bases. Trimming at V came to 2 bases and at J to 1 base, leaving 15 bases not matched to a gene. The CDR3 contains 20 residues. The germline V gene has CDR1 MGHRA and CDR2 YSYEKL. CDR3 in amino acids: CASSQPLWADRGPGNTEAFF. The CDR3 DNA reads as TGCGCCAGCAGCCAACCCCTGTGGGCGGACAGGGGGCCGGGGAACACTGAAGCTTTCTTT.

The J gene is TRBJ2-5, the V gene TRBV7-9; weak D call: TRBD1 (6 bases). The CDR3 spans 16 residues. V lost 1 base to trimming and J lost 0 bases, with 12 bases between them. Germline loops: CDR1 SEHNR, CDR2 FQNEAQ (reference sequence). CDR3 bases: TGTGCCAGCAGCTTAGTATCAGGGGCGTACCAAGAGACCCAGTACTTC. Translation gives CASSLVSGAYQETQYF.

The chain joins TRBV20-1 to TRBJ2-7; D ambiguous. Trimming took off 6 bases at V and 6 bases at J, with 18 bases between the two ends. The CDR3 covers 13 residues. Germline CDR1 DFQATT, CDR2 SNEGSKA (reference sequence). The CDR3 region is CSAAGRLVAEQYF. CDR3 in DNA: TGCAGTGCCGCAGGAAGGCTTGTCGCCGAGCAGTACTTC.

The chain is built from TRBV24-1 and TRBJ1-1; D might be TRBD1 (6 bases). CDR3 length: 17 amino acids. Germline V gene sequence: CDR1 KGHDR, CDR2 SFDVKD. Trimming shortened V by 9 bases and J by 5 bases, and 27 bases separated the two germline ends. The CDR3 region is CATPIGGDTTERTEAFF. The CDR3 DNA is TGTGCCACCCCGATAGGTGGGGACACGACGGAGAGGACTGAAGCTTTCTTT.

This clonotype came up a few times. The CDR3 region has the DNA TGCAGTGCTAGATCTACTGGTAATGAGCAGTTCTTC. This encodes CSARSTGNEQFF. The chain joins TRBV20-1 to TRBJ2-1; D not resolved. CDR1 is DFQATT and CDR2 is SNEGSKA in the germline V gene (reference sequence). Trimming pared 2 bases from V and 7 bases from J, leaving 9 bases between. The CDR3 is 12 residues long.

The rearrangement joins TRBV27 to TRBJ2-3; D not certain. The ends were cut back, 2 bases at V and 7 bases at J, with 10 bases in the middle. The CDR3 consists of 13 residues. The V gene's germline CDR1 is MNHEY and CDR2 SMNVEV (reference sequence). Written as DNA, the CDR3 is TGTGCCAGCAGTTTACCTGCCGGGCATACGCAGTATTTT. Its protein is CASSLPAGHTQYF.

The chain uses TRBV11-2 and TRBJ2-3, with a possible D match to TRBD2 (6 bases). V shed 1 base and J shed 2 bases, with 10 bases lying between them. This CDR3 has 15 amino acids. Germline loops: CDR1 SGHAT, CDR2 FQNNGV. The CDR3: CASSLGTTNTDTQYF. CDR3 bases: TGTGCCAGCAGCTTAGGGACTACGAACACAGATACGCAGTATTTT.

CDR3: CASSEFVGGEQYF. CDR3 sequence (DNA): TGTGCCAGCAGTGAATTTGTTGGGGGCGAGCAGTACTTC. V is TRBV2 and J is TRBJ2-7, with D perhaps being TRBD1 or TRBD2 (5 bases each). From germline, CDR1 is SNHLY and CDR2 FYNNEI. CDR3 length equals 13 residues. Trimming took 2 bases from V and 6 from J, leaving 11 bases between them.

In its sample, this clonotype was seen many times. The chain employs TRBV20-1 and TRBJ2-4; D unresolved. This CDR3 spans 11 amino acids. Trimming took off 6 bases at V and 9 bases at J, with 12 bases between the two ends. Germline V gives CDR1 DFQATT, CDR2 SNEGSKA (reference sequence). CDR3: CSAPSGGIQYF. CDR3 bases: TGCAGTGCACCCTCGGGTGGCATTCAGTACTTC.

This sequence joins TRBV27 and TRBJ2-5; TRBD1 matches 8 bases. The DNA end is more similar to TRBJ2-1, so the J call may be wrong. Germline lookup yields CDR1 MNHEY and CDR2 SMNVEV (reference sequence). The CDR3 is 15 amino acids. CDR3 nucleotides: TGTGCCAGCAGTCCGGGACAGGTTTTCGTAGGAGAGCAGTTCTTC. It yields the protein CASSPGQVFVGEQFF.

In this sample, this clonotype turned up a few times. The CDR3 DNA is TGTGCCAGTAGGCGGGGGGGCGGGTACAATGAGCAGTTCTTC. Amino acid sequence: CASRRGGGYNEQFF. The chain links TRBV19 to TRBJ2-5; 9 nucleotides line up with TRBD2. With the DNA end fitting TRBJ2-1 better, the J assignment may be wrong. Germline V gives CDR1 LNHDA, CDR2 SQIVND (reference sequence). This CDR3 has 14 residues.

The rearrangement uses TRBV6-6 and TRBJ2-7; unclear D gene. The CDR3 has 14 residues. Germline values: CDR1 MNHNY, CDR2 SVGAGI (reference sequence). V lost 2 bases, J lost 2 bases, and 10 bases lay in between. The CDR3 here is CASSYESSTYEQYF. Written as DNA, the CDR3 is TGTGCCAGCAGTTACGAATCCAGTACCTACGAGCAGTACTTC.

This sequence joins TRBV20-1 and TRBJ2-1; D call uncertain. Germline V lookup: CDR1 DFQATT, CDR2 SNEGSKA (reference sequence). With 6 bases removed from V and 5 bases from J, the gap between germline ends came to 11 bases. This CDR3 is 12 amino acids long. The CDR3 reads CSAQTWDNEQFF. The CDR3 DNA is TGCAGTGCACAGACGTGGGACAATGAGCAGTTCTTC.

The genes are TRBV19 and TRBJ1-4, with D perhaps matching TRBD1 (6 bases). The CDR3 sequence is 15 residues long. The germline gives CDR1 LNHDA, CDR2 SQIVND (reference sequence). V was cut by 0 bases and J by 7 bases, with 12 bases left in between. This CDR3 reads CASSIDRGPGEKLFF. CDR3 nucleotide sequence: TGTGCCAGTAGTATAGATCGGGGGCCTGGTGAAAAACTGTTTTTT.

The chain joins TRBV10-3 to TRBJ2-7; maybe TRBD2 (6 bases). Germline CDR1 is ENHRY and CDR2 is SYGVKD. This CDR3 comprises 17 residues. Trimming stripped 0 bases from V and 0 bases from J, with 15 bases between. CDR3 nucleotide sequence: TGTGCCATCAGTGAGTCGGGGGGTTTCGGTTCCTCCTACGAGCAGTACTTC. Translating it yields CAISESGGFGSSYEQYF.

In its sample, this clonotype was seen a few times. The V gene is TRBV7-8, the J gene TRBJ2-3; 7 positions match TRBD2. The CDR3 has 15 residues. V lost 6 bases, J lost 6 bases, and 12 bases stayed unmatched. The germline gives CDR1 SGHVS, CDR2 FQNEAQ. CDR3 in DNA: TGTGCCAGCAGAATACGGGAGGTCGCGGGGGATACGCAGTATTTT. Protein: CASRIREVAGDTQYF.

This rearrangement joins TRBV6-2 or TRBV6-3 to TRBJ2-1; no firm D call. CDR3 length: 10 amino acids. V was pared by 10 bases and J by 9 bases, with 10 bases between. Germline values: CDR1 MNHEY, CDR2 SVGEGT. CDR3 DNA sequence: TGTGCCACCGCGGAGTTTGAGCAGTTCTTC. Translation: CATAEFEQFF.

The V and J genes are TRBV20-1 and TRBJ2-7; D gene ambiguous. This CDR3 is 14 amino acids long. V lost 1 base and J 6 bases, leaving 16 bases between the germline ends. CDR1 is DFQATT, CDR2 SNEGSKA, per germline (reference sequence). This chain's CDR3 is CSARVSSPLSEQYF. In nucleotides, the CDR3 is TGCAGTGCTAGAGTTTCGTCCCCTTTAAGCGAGCAGTACTTC.

The chain recombines TRBV20-1 with TRBJ2-7; D gene uncertain. Trimming left V 1 base short and J 0 bases short, with 7 bases between. CDR3 length equals 13 residues. Per the germline V gene, CDR1 is DFQATT and CDR2 is SNEGSKA (reference sequence). CDR3 DNA: TGCAGTGCTAGAGTTGAAAGCTCCTACGAGCAGTACTTC. Translating it yields CSARVESSYEQYF.